These 17 T cell receptor beta chains came from one sample sequenced in a study of T cell repertoires in cytomegalovirus infection. TCRdb called the reads again in MiXCR, with one record for every CDR3 protein. The table includes 700,000 to 950,000 distinct CDR3 sequences, about 30% detected once. Their antigens remain unidentified. This sample comprised cultured CD8+ T cells from PBMCs, obtained from culture after CMV antigen stimulation. The receptors come from a human donor in good health (CMV status not recorded). Some clones in this sample may be carry-over from other donors' samples.

This clonotype turned up a few times. The chain employs TRBV12-3 or TRBV12-4 and TRBJ2-7; no clear D gene. Trimming stripped 1 base from V and 12 bases from J, with 10 bases between. There are 11 residues in the CDR3. CDR3 in amino acids: CASSLGPWWYF. In nucleotides, the CDR3 is TGTGCCAGCAGTTTAGGGCCGTGGTGGTACTTC.

The genes are TRBV7-8 and TRBJ1-6; the D gene is possibly TRBD1 (5 bases). The length of the CDR3 is 13 residues. V was trimmed by 5 bases and J by 9 bases, leaving 11 bases between them. Germline CDR1 SGHVS, CDR2 FQNEAQ. The CDR3 DNA reads TGTGCCAGCAGCCCGGGGCCTAGTTCACCCCTCCACTTT. It specifies CASSPGPSSPLHF.

The V and J genes are TRBV6-2 or TRBV6-3 and TRBJ1-5; the match to TRBD1 covers 9 bases. The CDR3 length is 19 residues. V was clipped by 2 bases and J by 0 bases; unmatched bases: 11. CDR1 is MNHEY, CDR2 SVGEGT, per germline. As DNA, the CDR3 is TGTGCCAGCAGTTACGGTAGGACAGGGGCCTCATATAGCAATCAGCCCCAGCATTTT. It yields the protein CASSYGRTGASYSNQPQHF.

The V call is TRBV12-3 or TRBV12-4, the J call TRBJ1-2; 8 nucleotides match TRBD1. V shed 1 base, J shed 8 bases, and the junction held 3 bases outside the gene matches. This CDR3 comprises 13 residues. The CDR3 is CASSLGTGQGYTF. The CDR3 DNA sequence: TGTGCCAGCAGTTTAGGGACAGGGCAGGGCTACACCTTC.

On this clonotype: A read error may be the cause here, since a much bigger clone is one base away. The J gene is TRBJ1-1, the V gene TRBV11-1; a possible D gene is TRBD1 (5 bases). This CDR3 is built from 16 residues. Trimming removed 2 bases at V and 2 bases at J, with 15 bases between. Germline V gene lookup returns CDR1 SGHAT and CDR2 FQDESV (reference sequence). This CDR3 reads CASSLTRQTSNTEAFF. CDR3 nucleotide sequence: TGTGCCAGCAGCTTAACGAGACAGACCTCTAACACTGAAGCTTTCTTT.

This chain links TRBV7-4 with TRBJ2-1, with D possibly matching TRBD2 (6 bases). V was clipped by 1 base and J by 3 bases, with 22 bases between them. The CDR3 has 19 residues. Germline values: CDR1 SGHVT, CDR2 SQSDAQ. The CDR3 here is CASSLGGVWGENSYNEQFF. The CDR3 region has the DNA TGTGCCAGCAGCTTAGGGGGAGTGTGGGGGGAAAACAGCTACAATGAGCAGTTCTTC.

About this clonotype itself: One junction end does not reproduce the germline sequence, and a read error may be involved. V gene TRBV5-6 combines with J gene TRBJ2-1; 8 bases are a match to TRBD1. The germline gives CDR1 SGHDT, CDR2 YYEEEE. The CDR3 runs 16 residues. The CDR3 region is CTSSLQDRGSYNEQFF. The CDR3 bases are TGTACCAGCAGCTTGCAAGACAGGGGCTCCTACAATGAGCAGTTCTTC.

In this sample, this clonotype turned up a few times. The chain joins TRBV27 to TRBJ2-2; D gene unclear. CDR3 size: 14 residues. V lost 4 bases to trimming and J lost 0 bases, with 6 bases between them. The V gene's germline CDR1 is MNHEY and CDR2 SMNVEV (reference sequence). The CDR3 DNA follows: TGTGCCAGCAGTTCCCCAGCGAACACCGGGGAGCTGTTTTTT. Residues: CASSSPANTGELFF.

The CDR3 DNA follows: TGTGCCAGCAGTTTAACGGCCATTCACAGGGGGGATCAGCCCCAGCATTTT. Translating gives CASSLTAIHRGDQPQHF. V and J are TRBV12-3 or TRBV12-4 and TRBJ1-5; 8 bases line up with TRBD1. The CDR3 totals 17 residues. Losses at the gene ends were 2 bases for V and 5 bases for J; bases not matched to a gene: 11.

V is TRBV12-3 or TRBV12-4 and J is TRBJ1-2; D not resolved. V lost 6 bases to trimming and J lost 2 bases, with 16 bases between them. This CDR3 spans 15 amino acids. CDR3 sequence reads: CASSPPGLSNYGYTF. The CDR3 DNA is TGTGCCAGCAGCCCACCGGGGTTGTCCAACTATGGCTACACCTTC.

Remarks on this clonotype: The junction and the germline gene differ at one end; a read error may be behind it. V is TRBV19 and J is TRBJ2-7; D uncertain. This CDR3 is built from 13 residues. From germline, CDR1 is LNHDA and CDR2 SQIVND (reference sequence). CDR3 in DNA: TGTGCCAGTAGTATATCAACCCTCTACGAGCAGTACTTT. Its translation: CASSISTLYEQYF.

This clonotype was counted ten times or more. V gene TRBV2 combines with J gene TRBJ1-5; D is unresolved. The germline gives CDR1 SNHLY, CDR2 FYNNEI. There are 14 residues in the CDR3. Trimming pared 7 bases from V and 8 bases from J, leaving 18 bases between. The CDR3 sequence: CASKKEGGHEPQHF. The DNA of the CDR3 is TGTGCCAGCAAGAAGGAGGGAGGCCATGAGCCCCAGCATTTT. The full variable domain, rest sourced from reference TRBV2 and TRBJ1-5, is EPEVTQTPSHQVTQMGQEVILRCVPISNHLYFYWYRQILGQKVEFLVSFYNNEISEKSEIFDDQFSVERPDGSNFTLKIRSTKLEDSAMYFCASKKEGGHEPQHFGDGTRLSIL.

This clonotype was seen a handful of times. The chain carries TRBV5-4 and TRBJ1-3, with 7 bases identical to TRBD1. The CDR3 is 15 residues long. Trimming removed 0 bases from V and 3 bases from J; junction bases left unmatched: 3. Germline V CDR1 and CDR2: SGHNT, YYREEE (reference sequence). The CDR3 DNA follows: TGTGCCAGCAGCTTGGACAGGGGTTTTGGAAACACCATATATTTT. Translating gives CASSLDRGFGNTIYF. Filled out from reference TRBV5-4 and TRBJ1-3, the complete variable domain reads ETGVTQSPTHLIKTRGQQVTLRCSSQSGHNTVSWYQQALGQGPQFIFQYYREEENGRGNFPPRFSGLQFPNYSSELNVNALELDDSALYLCASSLDRGFGNTIYFGEGSWLTVV.

The chain couples TRBV9 to TRBJ2-1; no reliable D call. The CDR3 contains 19 residues. V was pared by 4 bases and J by 0 bases, with 23 bases between. Per the germline V gene, CDR1 is SGDLS and CDR2 is YYNGEE. The CDR3 loop reads CASSHARLPKSFSYNEQFF. In DNA, the CDR3 is TGTGCCAGCAGCCATGCAAGGCTCCCGAAAAGCTTCTCCTACAATGAGCAGTTCTTC.

This clonotype has just a few counts. V is TRBV6-2 or TRBV6-3 and J is TRBJ1-5, with D possibly TRBD1 on 5 matching bases. V dropped 2 bases and J dropped 0 bases, with 17 bases sitting between them. This CDR3 has 18 amino acids. Germline loops: CDR1 MNHEY, CDR2 SVGEGT. The CDR3 loop reads CASSYQGSWKLSNQPQHF. The CDR3 DNA reads as TGTGCCAGCAGTTACCAGGGCAGCTGGAAACTTAGCAATCAGCCCCAGCATTTT.

This clonotype was counted ten times or more. J is TRBJ2-4 and V is TRBV12-3 or TRBV12-4, with D possibly TRBD2 on 7 matching bases. This CDR3 is 14 amino acids long. V was shortened by 4 bases and J by 7 bases, with 14 bases between the two germline ends. The CDR3 DNA reads as TGTGCCAGCAGTTCATTTGAGGGGGGGAACATTCAGTACTTC. Amino acid sequence: CASSSFEGGNIQYF.

This clonotype was seen a handful of times. The DNA for the CDR3 is TGTGCCAGCTCACCAGGCAGAGCAACTAATGAAAAACTGTTTTTT. Its protein product is CASSPGRATNEKLFF. This sequence joins TRBV18 and TRBJ1-4; no clear D. The CDR3 sequence is 15 residues long. The germline gives CDR1 KGHSH, CDR2 LQKENI. Between the trimmed V and J ends, which lost 2 bases and 0 bases, there was a span of 7 bases.